This T cell receptor beta chain was identified in a study of identical twins. This clonotype was found a few times. Antigen unknown. One entry per CDR3 protein results from TCRdb running MiXCR on the 5' RACE reads. The table records 700,000 or so distinct CDR3 sequences, 8% to 9% of them present only once. The CDR3 sequence is 14 residues long. The V and J ends lost 3 bases and 4 bases respectively, with 13 bases between them. Germline lookup yields CDR1 SGHRS and CDR2 YFSETQ. Study-wide points: For out-of-frame alpha sequences shared by twins, low generation probability was in excess. Findings depended on cross-sectional statistics rather than tracking the same donors. While abundant cord blood beta clonotypes carried fewer insertions, memory repertoires showed no such pattern.

The same specimen was also included in a second study, on yellow fever vaccine responses in identical twins.

Input material: PBMCs. The chain recombines TRBV5-1 with TRBJ1-1; D perhaps matches TRBD1 (5 bases). The sequence was obtained from a woman in her late teens or twenties in good health. Here the CDR3 DNA reads TGCGCCAGCAGCTACACTCAGGGAACCACTGAAGCTTTCTTT. Its translation is CASSYTQGTTEAFF.